Listed below are T cell receptor beta chains from one sample, sequenced in a study of control samples from healthy donors and cancer patients. Sequencing used immunoSEQ multiplex PCR; TCRdb keeps in-frame clones, though not all of them. In the table there are 60,000 to 80,000 clones, more than 75% of which are singletons. The sequenced sample consisted of blood. The receptors originated from a woman in her 50s in good health. Each CDR3 is given with its conserved first and last residue. A D gene is named only where the DNA matches it firmly. Not all rows give a size; the values are once, few, many and, for expanded clones, a class.

TRBJ2-7 | . | . | TRBV27 | CASRDLLGTYEQYF | TGTGCCAGCAGGGACCTCCTTGGTACTTACGAGCAGTACTTC
TRBJ1-4 | TRBD1 | . | TRBV12-3/TRBV12-4 | CASQTGGREKLFF | TGTGCCAGCCAGACAGGGGGCCGTGAAAAACTGTTTTTT
TRBJ1-5 | . | . | TRBV12-3/TRBV12-4 | CASSLGIRPQHF | TGTGCCAGCAGTCTGGGGATCCGGCCCCAGCATTTT
TRBJ2-7 | . | . | TRBV5-6 | CASSLGTFSSYEQYF | TGTGCCAGCAGCTTGGGGACTTTCTCTTCCTACGAGCAGTACTTC
TRBJ2-1 | . | . | TRBV10-1 | CASSESKVWRSEQFF | TGCGCCAGCAGTGAGTCGAAGGTCTGGCGATCCGAGCAGTTCTTC
TRBJ2-1 | . | . | TRBV27 | CASRETGPWHNEQFF | TGTGCCAGCAGGGAGACAGGACCTTGGCACAATGAGCAGTTCTTC
TRBJ1-5 | TRBD1 | . | TRBV27 | CASSFLATGTNQPQHF | TGTGCCAGCAGTTTTCTCGCGACAGGGACGAATCAGCCCCAGCATTTT
TRBJ1-6 | TRBD1 | . | TRBV2 | CASRGTGGNWDSPLHF | TGTGCCAGCAGGGGGACAGGGGGCAATTGGGATTCACCCCTCCACTTT
TRBJ2-7 | . | . | TRBV21-1 | CASSGGLVKNEQYF | TGTGCCAGCAGCGGTGGACTAGTTAAGAACGAGCAGTACTTC
TRBJ2-3 | . | . | TRBV2 | CTCQSSNTDTQYF | TGTACCTGCCAGTCGAGCAACACAGATACGCAGTATTTT
TRBJ1-4 | . | few | TRBV9 | CASSVEDLGGKLFF | TGTGCCAGCAGCGTAGAAGATTTAGGCGGAAAACTGTTTTTT
TRBJ2-1 | . | . | TRBV10-3 | CAISESLEQFF | TGTGCCATCAGTGAGTCTCTAGAGCAGTTCTTC
TRBJ2-7 | . | . | TRBV29-1 | CSVEGGTNSYEQYF | TGCAGCGTTGAAGGGGGGACCAATTCCTACGAGCAGTACTTC
TRBJ2-1 | TRBD2 | . | TRBV19 | CASKKRDSYNEQFF | TGTGCCAGTAAAAAGCGGGACTCCTACAATGAGCAGTTCTTC
TRBJ2-7 | . | few | TRBV10-3 | CAISESLWGAGNEQYF | TGTGCCATCAGTGAGTCACTCTGGGGGGCAGGGAACGAGCAGTACTTC
TRBJ1-4 | TRBD1 | . | TRBV9 | CASSIAGGTNEKLFF | TGTGCCAGCAGCATAGCAGGGGGGACTAATGAAAAACTGTTTTTT
TRBJ1-2 | . | . | TRBV29-1 | CSVVVGDYGYTF | TGCAGCGTTGTCGTTGGGGACTATGGCTACACCTTC
TRBJ2-1 | TRBD1 | . | TRBV5-5 | CASSFGTGLDEQFF | TGTGCCAGCAGCTTTGGGACAGGGTTGGATGAGCAGTTCTTC
TRBJ2-1 | . | . | TRBV29-1 | CSVDSGRAQFF | TGCAGCGTTGATTCGGGACGGGCGCAGTTCTTC
TRBJ1-3 | . | . | TRBV6-5 | CAGTGGPGNTIYF | TGTGCCGGAACCGGGGGGCCCGGAAACACCATATATTTT
TRBJ2-7 | . | . | TRBV3-1/TRBV3-2 | CASSPGPGPSYEQYF | TGTGCCAGCAGTCCTGGGCCCGGCCCCTCCTACGAGCAGTACTTC
TRBJ2-3 | . | . | TRBV9 | CASSVGPRNSGDTQYF | TGTGCCAGCAGCGTAGGACCAAGGAATTCTGGAGATACGCAGTATTTT
TRBJ2-5 | . | . | TRBV7-2 | CASSLSGSPPSPQYF | TGTGCCAGCAGCTTAAGTGGGTCACCCCCCTCGCCCCAGTACTTC